This T cell receptor (beta chain) was sequenced in a study of cytomegalovirus exposure and HLA in healthy donors. Study results and limitations: Analyses of presence/absence relied on an assumption of roughly uniform sequencing depth across donors. What was likely a sequencing artifact was a cluster of highly shared sequence variants. Indistinguishability led to the exclusion of some V segments, TRBV6-2 and TRBV6-3 included.

Amplification used 60 Vbeta primers and 13 Jbeta primers. The repertoire was sequenced with immunoSEQ multiplex PCR; TCRdb's copy has only in-frame clones and lacks some. Its table records around 76,000 clones. CDR1 and CDR2 from the germline V gene are SGHTA and FQGNSA. The J segment lost 2 bases and the V segment lost 5 bases, leaving 6 bases of the junction unmatched. The CDR3 spans 15 residues. Points on this clone: Its specificity is not known.

This TCR was sampled from a man in his forties or fifties in good health and CMV-seronegative. Material: PBMCs. The chain links TRBV7-2 to TRBJ1-5; 7 bases match TRBD1. The CDR3 region has the DNA TGTGCCAGCAGCCCGAACAGGGGTGGCAATCAGCCCCAGCATTTT. Protein product: CASSPNRGGNQPQHF.